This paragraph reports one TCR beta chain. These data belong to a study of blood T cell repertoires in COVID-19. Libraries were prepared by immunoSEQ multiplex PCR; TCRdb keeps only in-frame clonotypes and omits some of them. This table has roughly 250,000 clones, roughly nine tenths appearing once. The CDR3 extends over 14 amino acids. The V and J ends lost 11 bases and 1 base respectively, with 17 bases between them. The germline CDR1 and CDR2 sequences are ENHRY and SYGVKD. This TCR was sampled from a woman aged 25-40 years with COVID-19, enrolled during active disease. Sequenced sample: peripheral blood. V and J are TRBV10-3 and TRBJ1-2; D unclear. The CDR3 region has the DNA TGTGCCTCCTCAGTCGCCGATCATAACTATGGCTACACCTTC. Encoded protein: CASSVADHNYGYTF.